This is a list of T cell receptor beta chains from one sample in a study of blood T cell repertoires in COVID-19. Using immunoSEQ multiplex PCR, the repertoire was profiled, and TCRdb retains in-frame clones only, with some absent. The sample records approximately 36,000 clones, approximately 80% being singletons. The sample taken for sequencing was peripheral blood. These receptors originate from a man in his sixties with COVID-19, enrolled during active disease. The CDR3 runs from the conserved cysteine through the conserved F or W. D genes are given only for firm matches. Clone sizes are given selectively: once, few, many, or a class where the clone is expanded.

v_call	j_call	clone_size	d_call	cdr3_aa	cdr3_nt
TRBV12-3/TRBV12-4	TRBJ2-5	few	NA	CASIQYGEGTQYF	TGTGCCAGCATCCAATACGGGGAAGGGACCCAGTACTTC
TRBV7-9	TRBJ2-4	NA	TRBD1	CASSFETGFGKNIQYF	TGTGCCAGCAGCTTTGAGACAGGGTTCGGCAAAAACATTCAGTACTTC
TRBV15	TRBJ1-1	NA	NA	CATSREVRTEAFF	TGTGCCACCAGCAGAGAGGTCAGAACTGAAGCTTTCTTT
TRBV7-2	TRBJ2-7	NA	NA	CASSLDRRAYEQYF	TGTGCCAGCAGCTTAGATCGCAGGGCCTACGAGCAGTACTTC
TRBV6-5	TRBJ2-7	NA	NA	CASRDNYYEQYF	TGTGCCAGCCGGGACAACTACTACGAGCAGTACTTC
TRBV18	TRBJ1-3	NA	TRBD1	CASSPPQTGTGNTIYF	TGTGCCAGCTCACCACCGCAGACAGGGACGGGAAACACCATATATTTT
TRBV23-1	TRBJ1-2	NA	TRBD1	CASSQDRAGTEVYGYTF	TGCGCCAGCAGTCAAGACCGGGCCGGGACAGAAGTCTATGGCTACACCTTC
TRBV19	TRBJ1-2	NA	NA	CASSITRFNGYTF	TGTGCCAGTAGTATCACACGTTTCAACGGCTACACCTTC
TRBV4-1	TRBJ1-5	NA	NA	CASSQVTDNQPQHF	TGCGCCAGCAGCCAAGTGACAGACAATCAGCCCCAGCATTTT
TRBV27	TRBJ1-1	NA	NA	CASSLERGGQAFF	TGTGCCAGCAGTTTAGAGAGGGGGGGGCAAGCTTTCTTT
TRBV27	TRBJ2-7	NA	NA	CASSLERRNEQYF	TGTGCCAGCAGTTTGGAGCGGCGGAACGAGCAGTACTTC
TRBV9	TRBJ1-3	NA	NA	CASSPEILSGNTIYF	TGTGCCAGCAGCCCCGAGATACTCTCTGGAAACACCATATATTTT
TRBV4-2	TRBJ1-1	NA	NA	CASSQDEWTDTEAFF	TGTGCCAGCAGCCAAGATGAATGGACAGATACTGAAGCTTTCTTT
TRBV30	TRBJ2-1	NA	NA	CAWRAYNEQFF	TGTGCCTGGAGGGCATACAATGAGCAGTTCTTC
TRBV4-1	TRBJ1-3	few	NA	CASSQDTATLRGNTIYF	TGCGCCAGCAGCCAAGACACCGCGACTCTCCGTGGAAACACCATATATTTT
TRBV5-1	TRBJ2-3	NA	TRBD2	CASSLGLAGGQSTDTQYF	TGCGCCAGCAGCTTGGGACTAGCGGGAGGGCAGAGCACAGATACGCAGTATTTT
TRBV7-9	TRBJ2-3	NA	NA	CASSPETGYTQYF	TGTGCCAGCAGCCCCGAAACGGGGTATACGCAGTATTTT
TRBV10-3	TRBJ1-1	NA	NA	CAILGVLNTEAFF	TGTGCCATCCTCGGGGTCTTGAACACTGAAGCTTTCTTT
TRBV9	TRBJ1-1	NA	NA	CASSVGQDTEAFF	TGTGCCAGCAGCGTAGGTCAGGACACTGAAGCTTTCTTT
TRBV19	TRBJ2-1	NA	TRBD1	CASSLVGTGGLNEQFF	TGTGCCAGTAGTCTGGTGGGGACAGGGGGCCTCAATGAGCAGTTCTTC
TRBV2	TRBJ2-7	NA	TRBD1	CASKGQIISYEQYF	TGTGCCAGCAAGGGACAGATAATCTCCTACGAGCAGTACTTC
TRBV7-9	TRBJ2-7	NA	TRBD1	CASSLEQGAVREQYF	TGTGCCAGCAGCTTAGAACAGGGGGCCGTCCGCGAGCAGTACTTC
TRBV12-3/TRBV12-4	TRBJ2-3	NA	NA	CASSSQAGATQYF	TGTGCCAGCAGCTCCCAGGCGGGGGCAACGCAGTATTTT
TRBV7-2	TRBJ2-2	NA	NA	CASSFGAGELFF	TGTGCCAGCAGCTTCGGGGCCGGGGAGCTGTTTTTT
TRBV30	TRBJ2-5	once	TRBD1	CAWSHRDSWSQYF	TGTGCCTGGAGCCACCGGGACAGCTGGTCCCAGTACTTC
TRBV7-9	TRBJ2-1	NA	TRBD2	CASSRLLSGLASYNEQFF	TGTGCCAGCAGCCGATTATTATCGGGACTAGCCTCCTACAATGAGCAGTTCTTC
TRBV2	TRBJ1-2	NA	NA	CASSEGQSIYGYTF	TGTGCCAGCAGTGAAGGACAGTCAATCTATGGCTACACCTTC
TRBV19	TRBJ1-2	once	NA	CASSKAVNGYTF	TGTGCCAGTAGTAAAGCGGTGAATGGCTACACCTTC
TRBV10-2	TRBJ1-2	NA	NA	CASSELRVGYGYTF	TGCGCCAGCAGTGAGCTCCGGGTTGGGTATGGCTACACCTTC
TRBV21-1	TRBJ2-1	NA	NA	CASSKIPGRGVRNEQFF	TGTGCCAGCAGCAAAATTCCAGGACGGGGGGTTCGGAATGAGCAGTTCTTC
TRBV12-3/TRBV12-4	TRBJ1-5	NA	NA	CASSLQVVQPQHF	TGTGCCAGCAGTTTACAGGTTGTTCAGCCCCAGCATTTT
TRBV6-5	TRBJ1-1	NA	TRBD1	CASSSSGTGKRAEAFF	TGTGCCAGCAGTTCCTCCGGGACAGGGAAAAGAGCTGAAGCTTTCTTT
TRBV7-6	TRBJ2-7	NA	NA	CASSLDTRNVYEQYF	TGTGCCAGCAGCTTAGACACTAGGAATGTCTACGAGCAGTACTTC
TRBV18	TRBJ1-1	NA	NA	CASSSRQQNTEAFF	TGTGCCAGCTCAAGTAGACAGCAGAACACTGAAGCTTTCTTT
TRBV4-1	TRBJ2-5	once	TRBD1	CASSQETGAHQETQYF	TGCGCCAGCAGCCAAGAAACAGGGGCTCACCAAGAGACCCAGTACTTC
TRBV7-7	TRBJ2-2	NA	NA	CASSLIPGADTGELFF	TGTGCCAGCAGCTTAATCCCAGGGGCGGACACCGGGGAGCTGTTTTTT